This T cell receptor beta chain emerged from a study of T cell responses to AZD1222 COVID-19 vaccine. General study results and limits: Epitopes outside B.1.351 and B.1.1.7 mutated regions reportedly drew nearly half of spike TCRs. Without day 14 samples, only post-peak T cell repertoires were studied. When two AZD1222 doses had been given, Spike-specific TCR breadth and depth rose. Among vaccine-associated CD4 TCRs, coverage spanned spike, with dominance at 160-218 and 743-854.

Sequencing was performed with immunoSEQ multiplex PCR; in TCRdb, only in-frame clones are kept and a portion is missing. The sample lists about 150,000 clones, roughly 87% seen once, with less than 1.3% in the top ten. On this clone: Its cognate antigen is unknown.

V lost 5 bases and J lost 0, with 20 bases in between. The length of the CDR3 is 17 residues. The germline CDR1 and CDR2 sequences are LNHDA and SQIVND (reference sequence). The sequencing used peripheral blood, collected 28 days after the second AZD1222 dose. This chain joins TRBV19 and TRBJ2-7; D possibly corresponds to TRBD1 (6 bases). The source is an adult who received the AZD1222 COVID-19 vaccine. CDR3 sequence (DNA): TGTGCCAGTAGTCAGGCAGGGGCCGTCTTCGGCTCCTACGAGCAGTACTTC. Translation: CASSQAGAVFGSYEQYF.